These 8 T cell receptor beta chains share one sample of origin, sequenced in a study of T cells in Graves' hyperthyroidism and ophthalmopathy. The source material, RNA transcripts, was used to amplify TCR beta CDR3 regions. HTBI primers drove first-round RT-PCR of the TCR CDR3. TCRdb fed the multiplex PCR reads into MiXCR, producing one record per CDR3 protein. The data show over 500,000 distinct CDR3 sequences, with around 43% seen just once and about 43% held by the top ten. The specimen was peripheral blood or thyroid tissue (not recorded which). The source of these receptors is an adult woman with Graves' disease, either hyperthyroidism or ophthalmopathy (not recorded which).

The DNA of the CDR3 is TGTGCCATCAATGGACGGGCTGACGATGGCTACACCTTC. This gives the protein CAINGRADDGYTF. The chain couples TRBV10-3 to TRBJ1-2; D unclear. The ends were cut back, 7 bases at V and 6 bases at J, with 15 bases in the middle. The CDR3 extends over 13 amino acids. Germline CDR1 and CDR2: ENHRY and SYGVKD.

V gene TRBV7-9 combines with J gene TRBJ2-7, with 8 positions matching TRBD2. This CDR3 spans 15 amino acids. J was trimmed by 3 bases and V by 4 bases; bases with no gene match: 8. Germline-derived CDR1 and CDR2 are SEHNR and FQNEAQ (reference sequence). The CDR3 is CASSSGRASLYEQYF. The CDR3 coding sequence is TGTGCCAGCAGCTCCGGGAGGGCCTCCCTCTACGAGCAGTACTTC.

The V call is TRBV2, the J call TRBJ2-7; possible D gene TRBD2, 6 bases. CDR1 and CDR2 from the germline V gene are SNHLY and FYNNEI. Trimming removed 8 bases from V and 5 bases from J, with 13 bases in between. The CDR3 has 12 residues. The CDR3 DNA reads TGTGCCAGCGAGGAGGGGCGCGACGAGCAGTACTTC. Encoded protein: CASEEGRDEQYF. Full variable domain (outside the CDR3, taken from reference TRBV2 and TRBJ2-7): EPEVTQTPSHQVTQMGQEVILRCVPISNHLYFYWYRQILGQKVEFLVSFYNNEISEKSEIFDDQFSVERPDGSNFTLKIRSTKLEDSAMYFCASEEGRDEQYFGPGTRLTVT.

This clonotype was detected a few times. This chain uses TRBV2 with TRBJ2-2; perhaps TRBD2 as D (6 bases). The CDR3 runs 14 residues. V gave up 6 bases and J gave up 4 bases, with 12 bases separating them. Germline V CDR1 and CDR2: SNHLY, FYNNEI. CDR3 DNA sequence: TGTGCCAGCAGCGAATCTAGCGTCACCGGGGAGCTGTTTTTT. Its translation: CASSESSVTGELFF. The whole variable domain, filled in from reference TRBV2 and TRBJ2-2, reads EPEVTQTPSHQVTQMGQEVILRCVPISNHLYFYWYRQILGQKVEFLVSFYNNEISEKSEIFDDQFSVERPDGSNFTLKIRSTKLEDSAMYFCASSESSVTGELFFGEGSRLTVL.

The DNA for the CDR3 is TGCGCCACCCATACAGGGGGGTCCTACGAGCAGTACTTC. The encoded protein is CATHTGGSYEQYF. The gene calls are TRBV10-2 and TRBJ2-7, with TRBD1 matching over 8 bases. V trimming: 10 bases; J trimming: 1 base; junction bases outside the gene matches: 6. The CDR3 runs to 13 residues. Per the germline V gene, CDR1 is WSHSY and CDR2 is SAAADI.

There are many counts of this clonotype. The chain has TRBV28 and TRBJ2-7; D is perhaps TRBD2 (5 bases). The germline V gene has CDR1 MDHEN and CDR2 SYDVKM. V was pared by 8 bases and J by 2 bases, with 7 bases between. This CDR3 is 11 amino acids long. The CDR3 sequence: CASGRPYEQYF. CDR3 DNA: TGTGCCAGCGGGAGACCCTACGAGCAGTACTTC. Together with reference TRBV28 and TRBJ2-7, the CDR3 gives the full variable domain: DVKVTQSSRYLVKRTGEKVFLECVQDMDHENMFWYRQDPGLGLRLIYFSYDVKMKEKGDIPEGYSVSREKKERFSLILESASTNQTSMYLCASGRPYEQYFGPGTRLTVT.

This clonotype was detected many times. The V call is TRBV7-9, the J call TRBJ2-7; 10 bases are shared with TRBD2. Germline V CDR1 and CDR2: SEHNR, FQNEAQ (reference sequence). The length of the CDR3 is 15 residues. V lost 2 bases to trimming and J lost 1 base; unmatched junction nucleotides: 2. The CDR3 here is CASSLISGRSYEQYF. Written as DNA, the CDR3 is TGTGCCAGCAGCTTAATTAGCGGGAGGTCCTACGAGCAGTACTTC.

This clonotype was recorded a few times. The chain is built from TRBV7-6 and TRBJ2-5; 10 bases map to TRBD2. V lost 7 bases to trimming and J lost 5 bases; unmatched junction nucleotides: 10. The CDR3 contains 15 residues. In germline, CDR1 is SGHVS, CDR2 FNYEAQ. The CDR3 nucleotides read TGTGCCAGCAACGATCCGGGACTAGCGAGGGAGACCCAGTACTTC. It specifies CASNDPGLARETQYF.